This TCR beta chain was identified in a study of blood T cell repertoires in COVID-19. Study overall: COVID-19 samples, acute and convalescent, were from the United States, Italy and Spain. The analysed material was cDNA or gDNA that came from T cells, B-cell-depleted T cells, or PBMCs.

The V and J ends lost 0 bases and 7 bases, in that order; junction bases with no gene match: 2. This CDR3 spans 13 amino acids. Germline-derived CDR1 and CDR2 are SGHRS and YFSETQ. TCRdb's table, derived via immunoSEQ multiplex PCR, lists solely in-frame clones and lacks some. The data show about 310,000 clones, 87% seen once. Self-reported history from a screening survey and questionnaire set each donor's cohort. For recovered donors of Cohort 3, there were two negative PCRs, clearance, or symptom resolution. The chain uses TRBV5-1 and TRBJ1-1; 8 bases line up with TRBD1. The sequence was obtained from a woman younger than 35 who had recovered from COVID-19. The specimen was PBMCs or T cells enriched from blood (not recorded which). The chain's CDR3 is CASSLGDRGEAFF. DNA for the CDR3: TGCGCCAGCAGCTTGGGCGACAGGGGTGAAGCTTTCTTT.